These T cell receptor beta chains were read from a single sample in a study of CXCR3-negative and CXCR3-positive naive CD8 T cells. From the 5' RACE reads, TCRdb lists one entry per CDR3 protein and no DNA. The repertoire shows around 110,000 distinct CDR3 sequences; the top ten hold 0.38%. The specimen sequenced was naive CXCR3+ CD8+ T cells from blood. The source is a human donor in good health. Some clones in this sample may be carry-over from other donors' samples. Both conserved end residues are part of each CDR3.

v_gene: TRBV7-9; j_gene: TRBJ2-5; len: 15; CDR3aa: CASSLPEGYEETQYF
v_gene: TRBV7-2; j_gene: TRBJ2-7; len: 14; CDR3aa: CASRRLAGAYEQYF
v_gene: TRBV27; j_gene: TRBJ2-1; len: 16; CDR3aa: CASSLSGTGIGNEQFF
v_gene: TRBV14; j_gene: TRBJ2-3; len: 15; CDR3aa: CASSQDGRYTDTQYF
v_gene: TRBV6-2/TRBV6-3; j_gene: TRBJ2-7; len: 15; CDR3aa: CASSYSGTGSYEQYF
v_gene: TRBV4-1; j_gene: TRBJ2-3; len: 17; CDR3aa: CASSQDSASVSTDTQYF
v_gene: TRBV7-2; j_gene: TRBJ1-5; len: 13; CDR3aa: CASSPWGNQPQHF
v_gene: TRBV15; j_gene: TRBJ2-3; len: 15; CDR3aa: CATSREGRAGDTQYF
v_gene: TRBV29-1; j_gene: TRBJ2-7; len: 12; CDR3aa: CSVRDRDYEQYF
v_gene: TRBV12-3/TRBV12-4; j_gene: TRBJ2-5; len: 16; CDR3aa: CASSSRGTSHQETQYF
v_gene: TRBV15; j_gene: TRBJ1-4; len: 19; CDR3aa: CATSRPRRIGDSTNEKLFF
v_gene: TRBV5-1; j_gene: TRBJ2-7; len: 15; CDR3aa: CASSLDGQGAYEQYF
v_gene: TRBV4-2; j_gene: TRBJ2-1; len: 17; CDR3aa: CASSRQTSGTSYNEQFF
v_gene: TRBV6-6; j_gene: TRBJ2-3; len: 15; CDR3aa: CASSLTGPGADTQYF
v_gene: TRBV12-3/TRBV12-4; j_gene: TRBJ2-6; len: 19; CDR3aa: CASSYRSGTPLSGANVLTF
v_gene: TRBV7-9; j_gene: TRBJ1-5; len: 15; CDR3aa: CASSLDGFRYQPQHF
v_gene: TRBV5-5; j_gene: TRBJ2-7; len: 15; CDR3aa: CASSLISQAPYEQYF
v_gene: TRBV6-2/TRBV6-3; j_gene: TRBJ2-5; len: 12; CDR3aa: CASSYGVETQYF
v_gene: TRBV28; j_gene: TRBJ2-7; len: 13; CDR3aa: CASSSLGNYEQYF
v_gene: TRBV7-9; j_gene: TRBJ2-1; len: 14; CDR3aa: CASSLAGRYNEQFF
v_gene: TRBV5-1; j_gene: TRBJ2-7; len: 15; CDR3aa: CASTLELAGTYEQYF
v_gene: TRBV7-9; j_gene: TRBJ2-1; len: 15; CDR3aa: CASSSGLAGVGEQFF
v_gene: TRBV4-3; j_gene: TRBJ2-1; len: 16; CDR3aa: CASSQDRGPSHNEQFF
v_gene: TRBV5-1; j_gene: TRBJ2-1; len: 15; CDR3aa: CASRAGTYSYNEQFF
v_gene: TRBV6-6; j_gene: TRBJ2-6; len: 18; CDR3aa: CASSYSMQGDIGANVLTF